Listed below are T cell receptor beta chains from one sample, sequenced in a study of Graves' ophthalmopathy and Graves' hyperthyroidism. TCRdb re-analysed the multiplex PCR reads in MiXCR, keeping a single row per CDR3 protein. The table lists 220,000 or so distinct CDR3 sequences, around a fifth of them singletons. The sequenced material came from peripheral blood. These TCRs come from a woman in her fifties or sixties with Graves' ophthalmopathy. Each CDR3 is given with its conserved first and last residue. A D gene is named only where the DNA matches it firmly. Size is omitted from some rows. Given values are once, few, many or a class for expanded clones.

clone size: -; V gene: TRBV6-1; CDR3 length: 13; D gene: -; J gene: TRBJ1-1; CDR3 protein: CASRLMENTEAFF; CDR3 DNA: TGTGCCAGCAGGCTTATGGAGAACACTGAAGCTTTCTTT
clone size: few; V gene: TRBV29-1; CDR3 length: 15; D gene: -; J gene: TRBJ1-2; CDR3 protein: CSVGLGGSYSYGYTF; CDR3 DNA: TGCAGCGTTGGGTTGGGGGGGTCTTACAGCTATGGCTACACCTTC
clone size: many; V gene: TRBV6-5; CDR3 length: 15; D gene: -; J gene: TRBJ2-7; CDR3 protein: CASSYSNSYTYEQYF; CDR3 DNA: TGTGCCAGCAGTTATAGTAATTCTTATACCTACGAGCAGTACTTC
clone size: many; V gene: TRBV9; CDR3 length: 15; D gene: -; J gene: TRBJ2-7; CDR3 protein: CASSPAGLSSYEQYF; CDR3 DNA: TGTGCCAGCAGCCCTGCGGGGCTGAGCTCCTACGAGCAGTACTTC
clone size: many; V gene: TRBV30; CDR3 length: 14; D gene: -; J gene: TRBJ1-2; CDR3 protein: CAWVVSDRPIGYTF; CDR3 DNA: TGTGCCTGGGTGGTCTCGGACAGACCTATTGGCTACACCTTC
clone size: many; V gene: TRBV9; CDR3 length: 13; D gene: TRBD1; J gene: TRBJ2-5; CDR3 protein: CASSGQGQETQYF; CDR3 DNA: TGTGCCAGCAGCGGACAGGGACAAGAGACCCAGTACTTC
clone size: many; V gene: TRBV2; CDR3 length: 16; D gene: TRBD2; J gene: TRBJ2-7; CDR3 protein: CASTLGGGAWSYEQYF; CDR3 DNA: TGTGCCAGCACCCTGGGCGGGGGGGCATGGTCCTACGAGCAGTACTTC
clone size: -; V gene: TRBV12-3/TRBV12-4; CDR3 length: 14; D gene: TRBD1; J gene: TRBJ1-1; CDR3 protein: CASRRGQENTEAFF; CDR3 DNA: TGTGCCAGCAGACGAGGACAGGAGAACACTGAAGCTTTCTTT
clone size: many; V gene: TRBV20-1; CDR3 length: 11; D gene: -; J gene: TRBJ1-1; CDR3 protein: CSARGPGEAFF; CDR3 DNA: TGCAGTGCCCGGGGGCCTGGTGAAGCTTTCTTT
clone size: many; V gene: TRBV11-2; CDR3 length: 13; D gene: -; J gene: TRBJ2-7; CDR3 protein: CASTTDSTYEQYF; CDR3 DNA: TGTGCCAGCACCACAGACTCAACCTACGAGCAGTACTTC
clone size: many; V gene: TRBV20-1; CDR3 length: 12; D gene: -; J gene: TRBJ2-7; CDR3 protein: CSARASGREQYF; CDR3 DNA: TGCAGTGCTAGAGCCAGCGGGCGGGAGCAGTACTTC
clone size: many; V gene: TRBV4-1; CDR3 length: 12; D gene: -; J gene: TRBJ2-5; CDR3 protein: CASSQIGGTQYF; CDR3 DNA: TGCGCCAGCAGCCAGATTGGCGGGACCCAGTACTTC
clone size: many; V gene: TRBV20-1; CDR3 length: 11; D gene: -; J gene: TRBJ2-5; CDR3 protein: CSCGIRETQYF; CDR3 DNA: TGCAGTTGCGGGATAAGAGAGACCCAGTACTTC
clone size: -; V gene: TRBV3-1; CDR3 length: 16; D gene: TRBD1; J gene: TRBJ1-5; CDR3 protein: CASSQGPTGGGQPQHF; CDR3 DNA: TGTGCCAGCAGCCAAGGCCCGACAGGGGGCGGGCAGCCCCAGCATTTT
clone size: many; V gene: TRBV2; CDR3 length: 14; D gene: TRBD1; J gene: TRBJ1-2; CDR3 protein: CASSGDRRNYGYTF; CDR3 DNA: TGTGCCAGCAGCGGGGACAGGAGAAACTATGGCTACACCTTC
clone size: many; V gene: TRBV6-5; CDR3 length: 14; D gene: -; J gene: TRBJ1-1; CDR3 protein: CASSYGGVNTEAFF; CDR3 DNA: TGTGCCAGCAGTTACGGCGGAGTGAACACTGAAGCTTTCTTT
clone size: many; V gene: TRBV7-2; CDR3 length: 15; D gene: TRBD1; J gene: TRBJ2-4; CDR3 protein: CASSPRQGGLNIQYF; CDR3 DNA: TGTGCCAGCAGCCCAAGACAGGGGGGGTTAAACATTCAGTACTTC
clone size: many; V gene: TRBV28; CDR3 length: 14; D gene: TRBD2; J gene: TRBJ2-7; CDR3 protein: CASSPREDRSEQYF; CDR3 DNA: TGTGCCAGCAGTCCCCGGGAGGATCGGAGCGAGCAGTACTTC
clone size: many; V gene: TRBV6-1; CDR3 length: 14; D gene: -; J gene: TRBJ1-3; CDR3 protein: CASSEQSSGNTIYF; CDR3 DNA: TGTGCCAGCAGTGAACAGAGCTCTGGAAACACCATATATTTT
clone size: few; V gene: TRBV18; CDR3 length: 15; D gene: -; J gene: TRBJ2-7; CDR3 protein: CASSPRVANLYEQYF; CDR3 DNA: TGTGCCAGCTCACCCCGGGTTGCCAACCTCTACGAGCAGTACTTC